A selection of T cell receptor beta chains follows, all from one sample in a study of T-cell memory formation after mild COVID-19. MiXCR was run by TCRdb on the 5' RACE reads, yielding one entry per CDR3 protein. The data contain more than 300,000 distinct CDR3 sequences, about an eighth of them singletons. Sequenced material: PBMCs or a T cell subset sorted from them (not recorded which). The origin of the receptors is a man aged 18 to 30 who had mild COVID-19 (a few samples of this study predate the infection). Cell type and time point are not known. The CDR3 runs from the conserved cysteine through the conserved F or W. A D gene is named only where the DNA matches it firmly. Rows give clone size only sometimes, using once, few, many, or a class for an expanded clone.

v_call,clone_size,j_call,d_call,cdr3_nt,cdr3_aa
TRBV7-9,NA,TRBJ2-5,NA,TGTGCCAGCAGCTGGAGGGTTGGGGAGACACAGTACTTC,CASSWRVGETQYF
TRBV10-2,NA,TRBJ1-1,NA,TGCGCCAGCAGTGAGACGGCTAACACTGAAGCTTTCTTT,CASSETANTEAFF
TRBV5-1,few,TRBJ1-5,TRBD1,TGCGCCAGCAGCTTGGGGACAGGGGGTTTGCGCAATCAGCCCCAGCATTTT,CASSLGTGGLRNQPQHF
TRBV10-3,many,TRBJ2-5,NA,TGTGCCATCAATAGTGGGGGAGGAGAGACCCAGTACTTC,CAINSGGGETQYF
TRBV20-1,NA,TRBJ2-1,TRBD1,TGCAGTGCTATTGCCGGGACAGGGGGCGATGAGCAGTTCTTC,CSAIAGTGGDEQFF
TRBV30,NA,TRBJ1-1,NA,TGTGCCTGGAGAGCGGGGGCTGAAGCTTTCTTT,CAWRAGAEAFF
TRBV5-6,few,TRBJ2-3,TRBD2,TGTGCCAGCAGCTCACTCGGGGGCGGGGGGGCAGATACGCAGTATTTT,CASSSLGGGGADTQYF
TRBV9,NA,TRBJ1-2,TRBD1,TGTGCCAGCAGCCCTAGGGGACAGGGGACTAACTATGGCTACACCTTC,CASSPRGQGTNYGYTF
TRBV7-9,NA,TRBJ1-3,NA,TGTGCCAGCAGCTCTGCTGGGGCTGGAAACACCATATATTTT,CASSSAGAGNTIYF
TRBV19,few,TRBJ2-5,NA,TGTGCCAGTAGAACAGCTTCCGAGAAGACCCAGTACTTC,CASRTASEKTQYF
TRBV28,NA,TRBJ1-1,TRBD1,TGTGCCAGCAGTCCTCCGGGACAGGGGTGGAACACTGAAGCTTTCTTT,CASSPPGQGWNTEAFF
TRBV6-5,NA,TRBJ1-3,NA,TGTGCCAGCAGTTACTCAGGGGCTGGAAACACCATATATTTT,CASSYSGAGNTIYF
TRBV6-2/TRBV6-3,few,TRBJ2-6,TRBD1,TGTGCCAGCAGTAGACAGGGGGCGGAAGGGGCCAACGTCCTGACTTTC,CASSRQGAEGANVLTF
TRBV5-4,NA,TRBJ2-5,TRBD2,TGTGCCAGCAAAAGCGCGGGGGGCAAGGAGACCCAGTACTTC,CASKSAGGKETQYF
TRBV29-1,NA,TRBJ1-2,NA,TGCAGCGTGGGACATCTTGGCTACACCTTC,CSVGHLGYTF